Listed below are T cell receptor beta chains from one sample, sequenced in a study of T-cell memory formation after mild COVID-19. MiXCR, run by TCRdb on the 5' RACE reads, gives a single entry per CDR3 protein. The sample lists fewer than 250,000 distinct CDR3 sequences, 27% occurring once. The sample consisted of PBMCs or a T cell subset sorted from them (not recorded which). These receptors originate from an adult woman who had mild COVID-19 (a few samples of this study predate the infection). Cell type and time point are not known. CDR3s include the opening cysteine and the closing phenylalanine or tryptophan. A D gene is named only where the DNA matches it firmly. Not all rows give a size; the values are once, few, many and, for expanded clones, a class.

V gene	D gene	J gene	clone size	CDR3 protein	CDR3 DNA
TRBV5-6	-	TRBJ1-1	-	CASSLQEINTEAFF	TGTGCCAGCAGCTTACAGGAAATTAACACTGAAGCTTTCTTT
TRBV29-1	-	TRBJ2-1	-	CSVLTGHNEQFF	TGCAGCGTCCTGACAGGTCACAATGAGCAGTTCTTC
TRBV20-1	-	TRBJ1-5	few	CSASNPLEGQPQHF	TGCAGTGCTAGTAATCCCCTCGAGGGCCAGCCCCAGCATTTT
TRBV19	TRBD2	TRBJ2-7	-	CASARLAGVGEQYF	TGTGCCAGCGCCCGACTAGCGGGAGTAGGCGAGCAGTACTTC
TRBV10-3	TRBD1	TRBJ2-7	few	CAISEPGTGSYEQYF	TGTGCCATCAGTGAGCCCGGGACAGGGAGTTACGAGCAGTACTTC
TRBV7-2	TRBD2	TRBJ2-1	many	CASSLAGTSGIYNEQFF	TGTGCCAGCAGCTTAGCCGGGACTAGCGGGATATACAATGAGCAGTTCTTC
TRBV20-1	TRBD1	TRBJ2-1	few	CSARRDRGRDEQFF	TGCAGTGCTAGGCGGGACAGGGGTAGGGATGAGCAGTTCTTC
TRBV7-2	-	TRBJ2-5	-	CASSLKGLGSSMSETQYF	TGTGCCAGCAGCTTAAAGGGACTCGGGTCCTCTATGAGCGAGACCCAGTACTTC
TRBV7-9	-	TRBJ2-2	-	CASSISTGELFF	TGTGCCAGCAGCATAAGCACCGGGGAGCTGTTTTTT
TRBV24-1	-	TRBJ2-3	-	CATSDPVPGEGTDTQYF	TGTGCCACCAGTGACCCAGTACCGGGAGAAGGCACAGATACGCAGTATTTT
TRBV9	TRBD1	TRBJ1-1	few	CASSVGTGETEAFF	TGTGCCAGCAGCGTGGGGACAGGGGAAACTGAAGCTTTCTTT
TRBV5-6	-	TRBJ1-4	-	CASSYNIPQGSYEKLFF	TGTGCCAGCAGCTATAACATCCCACAGGGTTCGTATGAAAAACTGTTTTTT
TRBV4-3	-	TRBJ1-2	-	CASSQEISGYGYTF	TGCGCCAGCAGCCAAGAGATCTCGGGCTATGGCTACACCTTC
TRBV12-3/TRBV12-4	TRBD2	TRBJ2-1	-	CASSLSGRFLF	TGTGCCAGCAGTTTGAGCGGGAGGTTCCTCTTC
TRBV12-3/TRBV12-4	TRBD1	TRBJ2-5	-	CASRRTGGQETQYF	TGTGCCAGCCGGCGGACAGGGGGCCAAGAGACCCAGTACTTC
TRBV20-1	TRBD2	TRBJ2-3	few	CSATPLAGGPGFSTDTQYF	TGCAGTGCTACGCCGCTAGCGGGAGGGCCGGGGTTTAGCACAGATACGCAGTATTTT
TRBV3-1	TRBD2	TRBJ2-1	-	CASSQGPLLAGQGNEQFF	TGTGCCAGCAGCCAGGGGCCCCTACTAGCGGGGCAGGGGAATGAGCAGTTCTTC
TRBV7-7	-	TRBJ2-2	-	CASSLDGIEAGELFF	TGTGCTAGCAGCTTAGACGGTATTGAAGCCGGGGAGCTGTTTTTT
TRBV7-3	-	TRBJ2-1	few	CASSLTRGGSYNEQFF	TGTGCCAGCAGCTTAACGAGGGGGGGGTCCTACAATGAGCAGTTCTTC
TRBV4-1	-	TRBJ2-3	-	CASSIGGWTDTQYF	TGCGCCAGCAGCATCGGGGGTTGGACAGATACGCAGTATTTT
TRBV4-1	TRBD1	TRBJ1-2	-	CASSQKLGTEGKYGYTF	TGCGCCAGCAGCCAAAAACTTGGGACAGAAGGGAAATATGGCTACACCTTC
TRBV4-2	-	TRBJ2-1	-	CASSQGLIYNEQFF	TGTGCCAGCAGCCAAGGGCTTATATACAATGAGCAGTTCTTC